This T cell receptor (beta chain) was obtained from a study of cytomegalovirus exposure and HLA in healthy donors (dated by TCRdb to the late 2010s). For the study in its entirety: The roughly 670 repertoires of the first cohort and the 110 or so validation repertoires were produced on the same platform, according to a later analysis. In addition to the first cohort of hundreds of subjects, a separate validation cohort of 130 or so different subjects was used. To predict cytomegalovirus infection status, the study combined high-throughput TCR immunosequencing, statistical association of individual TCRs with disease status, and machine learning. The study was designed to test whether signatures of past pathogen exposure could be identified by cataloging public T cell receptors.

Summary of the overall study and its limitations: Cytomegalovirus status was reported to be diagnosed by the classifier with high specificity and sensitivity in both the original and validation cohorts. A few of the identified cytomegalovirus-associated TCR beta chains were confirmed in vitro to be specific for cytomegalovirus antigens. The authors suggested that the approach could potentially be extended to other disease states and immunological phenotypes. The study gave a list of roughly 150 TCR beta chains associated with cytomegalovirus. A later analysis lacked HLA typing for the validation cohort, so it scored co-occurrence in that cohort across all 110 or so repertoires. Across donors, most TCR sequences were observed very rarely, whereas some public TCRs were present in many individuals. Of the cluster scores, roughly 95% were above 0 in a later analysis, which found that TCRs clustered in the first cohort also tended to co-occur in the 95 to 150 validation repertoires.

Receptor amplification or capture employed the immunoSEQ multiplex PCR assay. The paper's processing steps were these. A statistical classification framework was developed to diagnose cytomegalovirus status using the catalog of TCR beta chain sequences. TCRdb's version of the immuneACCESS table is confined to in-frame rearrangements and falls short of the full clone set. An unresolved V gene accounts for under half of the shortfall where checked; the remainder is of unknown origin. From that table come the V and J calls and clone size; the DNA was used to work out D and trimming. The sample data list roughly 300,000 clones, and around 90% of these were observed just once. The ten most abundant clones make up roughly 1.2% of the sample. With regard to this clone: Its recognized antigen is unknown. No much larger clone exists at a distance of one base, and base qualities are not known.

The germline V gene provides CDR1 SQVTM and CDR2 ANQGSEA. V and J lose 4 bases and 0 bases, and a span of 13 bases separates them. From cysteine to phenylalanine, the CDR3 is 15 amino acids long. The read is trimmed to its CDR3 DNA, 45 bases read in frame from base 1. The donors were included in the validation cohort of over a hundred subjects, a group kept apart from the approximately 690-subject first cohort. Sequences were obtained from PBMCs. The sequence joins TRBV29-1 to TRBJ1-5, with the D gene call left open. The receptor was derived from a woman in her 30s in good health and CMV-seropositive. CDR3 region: CSVAGDGYSNQPQHF. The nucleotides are TGCAGCGTTGCCGGGGATGGGTATAGCAATCAGCCCCAGCATTTT.